This T cell receptor (beta chain) was captured in a study of T cells in Graves' hyperthyroidism and ophthalmopathy. TCR beta CDR3 sequences were amplified from RNA transcripts. In the first-round RT-PCR of the TCR CDR3, the HTBI primer set was used. One entry per CDR3 protein results from TCRdb running MiXCR on the multiplex PCR reads. The sample lists about 720,000 distinct CDR3 sequences; about 15% were seen once. This clonotype was detected only a few times. The V gene's germline CDR1 is KGHDR and CDR2 SFDVKD. V lost 3 bases and J lost 4, with 8 bases in between. The CDR3 loop spans 13 amino acids. The definition of stable Graves' hyperthyroidism was no ophthalmopathy progression within 18 months. Patients were excluded because of uncontrolled infection, other autoimmune disease, pregnancy or lactation.

V gene TRBV24-1 combines with J gene TRBJ2-5; either TRBD1 or TRBD2 may supply D (5 bases each). The sequencing input was blood. The receptor comes from a man between 18 and 29 years old with Graves' hyperthyroidism. The CDR3 DNA reads as TGTGCCACCAGTGATCTCGGGACAGAGACCCAGTACTTC. This codes for CATSDLGTETQYF.